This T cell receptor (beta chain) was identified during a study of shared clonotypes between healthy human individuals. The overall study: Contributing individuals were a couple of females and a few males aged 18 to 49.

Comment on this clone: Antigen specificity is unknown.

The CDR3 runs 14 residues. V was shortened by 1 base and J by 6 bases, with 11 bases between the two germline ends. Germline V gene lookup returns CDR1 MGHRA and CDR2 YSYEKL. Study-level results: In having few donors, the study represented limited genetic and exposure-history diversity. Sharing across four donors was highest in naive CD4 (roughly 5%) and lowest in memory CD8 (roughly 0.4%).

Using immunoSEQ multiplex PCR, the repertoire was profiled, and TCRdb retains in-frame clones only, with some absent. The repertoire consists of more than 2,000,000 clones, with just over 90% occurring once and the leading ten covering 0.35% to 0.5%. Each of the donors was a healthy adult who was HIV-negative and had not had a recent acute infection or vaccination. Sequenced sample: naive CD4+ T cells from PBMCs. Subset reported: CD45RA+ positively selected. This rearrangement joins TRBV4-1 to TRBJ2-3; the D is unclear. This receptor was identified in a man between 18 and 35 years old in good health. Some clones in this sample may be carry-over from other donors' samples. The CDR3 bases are TGCGCCAGCAGCCAAGGAAACCGCGAGGATACGCAGTATTTT. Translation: CASSQGNREDTQYF.